The 10 T cell receptor beta chains given below trace back to one sample, sequenced in a study of long-term antiretroviral therapy in people with HIV. Sequencing used immunoSEQ v3.0 at survey level. Sequencing used immunoSEQ multiplex PCR; TCRdb keeps in-frame clones, though not all of them. The sample contains around 17,000 clones, more than 75% of which appear only once. The sample consisted of unsorted PBMCs, taken 6.9 years after starting antiretroviral therapy. These receptors all come from a man aged 50 to 59 with HIV.

The chain is built from TRBV18 and TRBJ2-6, with D uncertain. This CDR3 is built from 15 residues. Per germline, CDR1 KGHSH and CDR2 LQKENI. Trimming left V 2 bases short and J 4 bases short, with 9 bases between. CDR3 DNA sequence: TGTGCCAGCTCACCATTTGGTTCGGGGGCCAACGTCCTGACTTTC. Its translation: CASSPFGSGANVLTF.

The V and J genes are TRBV6-9 and TRBJ1-5; no clear D. Germline V gene data show CDR1 as MNHGY and CDR2 as SVAAGI. Trimming pared 3 bases from V and 7 bases from J, leaving 10 bases between. The CDR3 contains 13 residues. The CDR3 here is CASSYPGSQPQHF. CDR3 bases: TGTGCCAGCAGTTACCCCGGCTCCCAGCCCCAGCATTTT.

The genes are TRBV15 and TRBJ2-2, with D perhaps TRBD1 or TRBD2 (5 bases each). The V and J ends lost 8 bases and 3 bases respectively, with 19 bases between them. The germline V gene encodes CDR1 LNHNV and CDR2 YYDKDF (reference sequence). The CDR3 covers 16 residues. CDR3 nucleotide sequence: TGTGCCACCGCGGAATCTGGGACGTATTACACCGGGGAGCTGTTTTTT. It specifies CATAESGTYYTGELFF.

The chain employs TRBV29-1 and TRBJ1-4, with TRBD1 matching 8 bases. Germline V gene lookup returns CDR1 SQVTM and CDR2 ANQGSEA. The CDR3 loop spans 12 amino acids. J lost 6 bases, V lost 6 bases, and 3 bases had no gene match. The CDR3 is CSVNRGDEKLFF. The CDR3 nucleotides are TGCAGCGTAAACAGGGGGGATGAAAAACTGTTTTTT.

The gene calls are TRBV29-1 and TRBJ2-1, with 8 bases aligning to TRBD2. The V and J ends lost 7 bases and 10 bases, in that order; junction bases with no gene match: 12. CDR3 size: 13 residues. CDR1 and CDR2 (germline): SQVTM, ANQGSEA. The CDR3 coding sequence is TGCAGCGCGGGGGGGTTAGGGGCTGGGGAGCAGTTCTTC. Its protein product is CSAGGLGAGEQFF.

V usage is TRBV7-3 and J usage is TRBJ2-3; D not resolved. Deletions cut 1 base from V and 3 bases from J, with 11 bases between. Germline CDR1 is SGHTA and CDR2 is FQGTGA. This CDR3 has 15 amino acids. CDR3 in amino acids: CASSLKFAGTDTQYF. CDR3 nucleotides: TGTGCCAGCAGCTTAAAGTTCGCCGGTACAGATACGCAGTATTTT.

The chain joins TRBV10-3 to TRBJ2-3; TRBD1 matches at 11 bases. The CDR3 loop spans 13 amino acids. Germline V gives CDR1 ENHRY, CDR2 SYGVKD. Losses at the gene ends were 6 bases for V and 5 bases for J; bases not matched to a gene: 1. CDR3 sequence (DNA): TGTGCCATCAGGGGACAGGGGGAAGATACGCAGTATTTT. The encoded protein is CAIRGQGEDTQYF.

By sample share, this clone is medium-sized. The chain recombines TRBV9 with TRBJ2-1; 8 nucleotides align to TRBD2. CDR1 is SGDLS and CDR2 is YYNGEE in the germline V gene. V gave up 0 bases and J gave up 6 bases; unmatched junction bases: 5. The CDR3 contains 15 residues. In DNA form, the CDR3 reads TGTGCCAGCAGCGTAGGAGCGGGAGCAGTCAATGAGCAGTTCTTC. It yields the protein CASSVGAGAVNEQFF. Full variable domain (outside the CDR3, taken from reference TRBV9 and TRBJ2-1): DSGVTQTPKHLITATGQRVTLRCSPRSGDLSVYWYQQSLDQGLQFLIQYYNGEERAKGNILERFSAQQFPDLHSELNLSSLELGDSALYFCASSVGAGAVNEQFFGPGTRLTVL.

J is TRBJ2-7 and V is TRBV5-1; 7 bases line up with TRBD1. V lost 4 bases and J lost 3; bases outside the gene matches: 7. Germline V gives CDR1 SGHRS, CDR2 YFSETQ. The CDR3 is 14 amino acids. CDR3 in amino acids: CASSVWTGNYEQYF. In DNA, the CDR3 is TGCGCCAGCAGCGTATGGACAGGAAACTACGAGCAGTACTTC.

This clone was counted once. The chain combines TRBV2 with TRBJ2-6, with D perhaps assigned TRBD1 or TRBD2 (5 bases each). Trimming stripped 4 bases from V and 0 bases from J, with 19 bases between. Germline CDR1 SNHLY, CDR2 FYNNEI. This CDR3 spans 19 amino acids. For the CDR3, the DNA is TGTGCCAGCAGTGGGTCGTCCCCGGGACCGGGCTCTGGGGCCAACGTCCTGACTTTC. Its protein product is CASSGSSPGPGSGANVLTF.